These T cell receptor beta chains were read from a single sample in a study of beta chain features in type 1 diabetes. Profiling relied on immunoSEQ multiplex PCR, and the TCRdb table lists in-frame clones only, not all of them. The data show about 290,000 clones, 7.5% to 9.5% seen once. Source material: central memory CD4+ T cells from blood. The source is a woman aged 18-30 years in good health. CDR3s include the opening cysteine and the closing phenylalanine or tryptophan. Fields, in order: V gene, clone size, J gene, D gene, CDR3 protein. The D gene is left open where the match is weak. The size of a clone is reported for some rows only, either as once, few or many, or as a class for expanded clones.

TRBV11-3	.	TRBJ2-5	.	CASSFSSLETQYF
TRBV19	few	TRBJ1-5	.	CASRTTGGLSPQHF
TRBV4-2	many	TRBJ1-1	TRBD1	CASSQDGKGSGGNTEAFF
TRBV11-2	.	TRBJ2-1	.	CASSSRGGGRAYNEQFF
TRBV5-4	.	TRBJ2-5	.	CASSRDRQETQYF
TRBV7-3	many	TRBJ2-3	.	CASSLTAEPHTQYF
TRBV28	few	TRBJ1-1	.	CASSSAMGGYTEAFF
TRBV7-9	.	TRBJ1-2	.	CASSLIGDLNYGYTF
TRBV27	.	TRBJ1-4	.	CASSLSAPWEKLFF
TRBV19	many	TRBJ1-2	.	CASSTQVLTRDGYTF
TRBV7-2	few	TRBJ2-5	.	CASSLLRETQYF